These T cell receptor beta chains were read from a single sample in a study of Ad26.COV2.S vaccination and SARS-CoV-2 variants. TCRdb keeps only in-frame clones here, not all; method: immunoSEQ multiplex PCR. Here the sample spans about 680,000 clones, about 89% being singletons. The sequences come from peripheral blood, collected in a trial of Ad26.COV2.S vaccine versus placebo. The receptors were sampled from a person between 18 and 60 years old who received the Ad26.COV2.S COVID-19 vaccine or a placebo. The CDR3 runs from the conserved cysteine through the conserved F or W. A D gene is named only where the DNA matches it firmly. Size is omitted from some rows. Given values are once, few, many or a class for expanded clones.

>TRBJ2-5|TRBV7-8|NA|TRBD2
TGTGCCAGCAGCGAAGAACTAGCGGGAGGGAAAGAGACCCAGTACTTC
CASSEELAGGKETQYF
>TRBJ2-1|TRBV6-5|few|NA
TGTGCCAGCAGTTACTCACGGGGGAGCTCCTACAATGAGCAGTTCTTC
CASSYSRGSSYNEQFF
>TRBJ1-2|TRBV19|NA|NA
TGTGCCAGTAGTATAGCTGCCAGAGCTTCAACTAGACCTGGCTACACCTTC
CASSIAARASTRPGYTF
>TRBJ1-2|TRBV5-1|once|NA
TGCGCCAGCAGCTTGGACAGGGATGGCTACACCTTC
CASSLDRDGYTF
>TRBJ2-3|TRBV7-2|NA|TRBD2
TGTGCCAGCAGCTTAGCTACAGGAATAGCGGGGACCACAGATACGCAGTATTTT
CASSLATGIAGTTDTQYF
>TRBJ1-5|TRBV15|NA|TRBD1
TGTGCCACCAGCAGAGATCAGGGGTCTTGGACAGGGGATATCAATCAGCCCCAGCATTTT
CATSRDQGSWTGDINQPQHF
>TRBJ2-5|TRBV18|NA|NA
TGTGCCAGCTCACCAGGAGAAGGAGAGACCCAGTACTTC
CASSPGEGETQYF
>TRBJ2-7|TRBV6-2/TRBV6-3|NA|NA
TGTGCCAGCAGTTACTCCCGGGACACCCCCTACGAGCAGTACTTC
CASSYSRDTPYEQYF
>TRBJ2-6|TRBV29-1|NA|NA
TGCAGCGCAGGGGGGGGACAGGTCTCTGGGGCCAACGTCCTGACTTTC
CSAGGGQVSGANVLTF
>TRBJ2-1|TRBV7-2|NA|NA
TGTGCCAGCAGCCAACAACGTGGGGTTGAGCAGTTCTTC
CASSQQRGVEQFF
>TRBJ2-1|TRBV7-2|NA|NA
TGTGCCAGCAGCGCCATACCAGGAGGGGAGCAGTTCTTC
CASSAIPGGEQFF
>TRBJ2-2|TRBV7-2|NA|NA
TGTGCCAGCAGCCCAGGGTACGCCGGGGAGCTGTTTTTT
CASSPGYAGELFF
>TRBJ1-2|TRBV6-5|few|TRBD1
TGTGCCAGCAGTCCCCAGGGGGGAAGCTATGGCTACACCTTC
CASSPQGGSYGYTF
>TRBJ2-1|TRBV2|NA|TRBD2
TGTGCCAGCAGTGAAAGGACTAGCGGAAATGAGCAGTTCTTC
CASSERTSGNEQFF
>TRBJ1-3|TRBV3-1/TRBV3-2|NA|NA
TGTGCCAGCAGCCATCGACCAGACAGCTCTGGAAACACCATATATTTT
CASSHRPDSSGNTIYF
>TRBJ2-3|TRBV2|NA|NA
TGTGCCAGCAGGGACTCTGGCGGTAGGACAGATACGCAGTATTTT
CASRDSGGRTDTQYF
>TRBJ2-6|TRBV19|NA|TRBD1
TGTGCCAGTGGACAGGGGGCAGCTGGGGCCAACGTCCTGACTTTC
CASGQGAAGANVLTF
>TRBJ1-6|TRBV6-6|NA|NA
TGTGCCAGCAGTTTTCGGACGGAGGCTAATTCACCCCTCCACTTT
CASSFRTEANSPLHF
>TRBJ1-2|TRBV30|NA|NA
TGTGCCTGGAGTGGACAGGCCATAGGCTACACCTTC
CAWSGQAIGYTF
>TRBJ1-3|TRBV5-4|NA|TRBD1
TGTGCCAGCAGCTCCCCCGGACAGGGTCTTGGAAACACCATATATTTT
CASSSPGQGLGNTIYF
>TRBJ2-3|TRBV5-6|NA|NA
TGTGCCAGCAGCTTGCAGCGGACCACAGATACGCAGTATTTT
CASSLQRTTDTQYF
>TRBJ1-2|TRBV5-4|few|NA
TGTGCCATTTCCAGGGCTTCGGGTTCCTATGGCTACACCTTC
CAISRASGSYGYTF
>TRBJ2-1|TRBV5-1|NA|NA
TGCGCCAGCAGCTTGGAGGGGGACTTCTACAATGAGCAGTTCTTC
CASSLEGDFYNEQFF
>TRBJ2-7|TRBV30|NA|TRBD1
TGTGCCTGGAGTGTACTCTCGGGACAGGGCCGTTCCGAGCAGTACTTC
CAWSVLSGQGRSEQYF
>TRBJ2-7|TRBV9|few|TRBD1
TGTGCCAGCGCGAGGGGAAACAGGGGGGTCTCCTACGAGCAGTACTTC
CASARGNRGVSYEQYF
>TRBJ2-1|TRBV6-2/TRBV6-3|NA|NA
TGTGCCAGCAGTTACCAGGGACACCACAATGAGCAGTTCTTC
CASSYQGHHNEQFF
>TRBJ1-2|TRBV12-3/TRBV12-4|NA|TRBD1
TGTGCCAGCAGCAACAACAGGGGGTATGGCTACACCTTC
CASSNNRGYGYTF
>TRBJ1-1|TRBV2|once|NA
TGTGCCAGCAGTGACCCGGGGACTGAAGCTTTCTTT
CASSDPGTEAFF
>TRBJ1-1|TRBV5-3|NA|NA
TGTGCCAGAAGCCCCCTCCACGCGAACACTGAAGCTTTCTTT
CARSPLHANTEAFF
>TRBJ2-5|TRBV28|NA|NA
TGTGCCAGCACTGACCATTCGGGGTGGGAGACCCAGTACTTC
CASTDHSGWETQYF
>TRBJ2-6|TRBV7-2|NA|NA
TGTGCCAGCAGCTTATGGCCCCAAAGCTCTGGGGCCAACGTCCTGACTTTC
CASSLWPQSSGANVLTF
>TRBJ1-3|TRBV10-2|few|NA
TGCGCCAGCAACAACAGGGTCGGAAACACCATATATTTT
CASNNRVGNTIYF
>TRBJ2-7|TRBV2|NA|NA
TGTGCCAGCAAGGCGGGGTTCGATTACGAGCAGTACTTC
CASKAGFDYEQYF
>TRBJ2-2|TRBV11-2|NA|NA
TGTGCCAGCGTCACGGGCTCCAACACCGGGGAGCTGTTTTTT
CASVTGSNTGELFF
>TRBJ1-1|TRBV5-1|NA|NA
TGCGCCAGCAGCTTGGGCGTAGGGTTGTTAGGAGTCACTGAAGCTTTCTTT
CASSLGVGLLGVTEAFF
>TRBJ1-1|TRBV9|NA|NA
TGTGCCAGCAGCGTAGTGGGAGGCGGGAACACTGAAGCTTTCTTT
CASSVVGGGNTEAFF
>TRBJ2-3|TRBV3-1/TRBV3-2|NA|NA
TGTGCCAGCAGCTTTTCAAGCCCGGGGTTAGATACGCAGTATTTT
CASSFSSPGLDTQYF
>TRBJ1-3|TRBV7-3|NA|NA
TGTGCCAGCAGCTCTACAGGGACCTCTGGAAACACCATATATTTT
CASSSTGTSGNTIYF
>TRBJ1-1|TRBV30|NA|NA
TGTGCCTGGAGTGTCCAGGGAAACACTGAAGCTTTCTTT
CAWSVQGNTEAFF
>TRBJ2-3|TRBV5-4|NA|NA
TGTGCCAGCAGCTTGAGAGATGGAGATACGCAGTATTTT
CASSLRDGDTQYF
>TRBJ2-1|TRBV19|NA|NA
TGTGCCAGTATCATGGGCGGGATAAGGTTCTTC
CASIMGGIRFF
>TRBJ2-1|TRBV6-5|few|NA
TGTGCCAGCATACGGGGGCTAGACAATGAGCAGTTCTTC
CASIRGLDNEQFF
>TRBJ1-4|TRBV11-2|NA|NA
TGTGCCAGCAGCTTAGACAGCAACCTTGCAACTAATGAAAAACTGTTTTTT
CASSLDSNLATNEKLFF
>TRBJ2-6|TRBV6-2/TRBV6-3|NA|TRBD1
TGTGCCAGCAGTTCTCCGGGACAGGGGTTCTCTGGGGCCAACGTCCTGACTTTC
CASSSPGQGFSGANVLTF
>TRBJ2-3|TRBV16|NA|NA
TGTGCCAGCAGCCAATCCCCTACAGGCTTCACAGATACGCAGTATTTT
CASSQSPTGFTDTQYF
>TRBJ1-1|TRBV5-4|NA|TRBD1
TGTGCCAGCAGCTTGTGGGACAGTAAAGAAGCTTTCTTT
CASSLWDSKEAFF
>TRBJ1-1|TRBV20-1|NA|NA
TGCAGTGCTATGGGCTCTGAAGCTTTCTTT
CSAMGSEAFF
>TRBJ1-3|TRBV6-5|NA|NA
TGTGCCAGCAGCGGACAGAGAATAGGAAACACCATATATTTT
CASSGQRIGNTIYF
>TRBJ2-5|TRBV18|NA|NA
TGTGCCAGCTCACCAGAGGCGGACGCGGGGACCCAGTACTTC
CASSPEADAGTQYF
>TRBJ2-7|TRBV3-1/TRBV3-2|once|NA
TGTGCCACAGGGCCTTCCTACGAGCAGTACTTC
CATGPSYEQYF
>TRBJ2-5|TRBV10-3|NA|NA
TGTGCCATCGGGCTTAAGGAGACCCAGTACTTC
CAIGLKETQYF
>TRBJ2-2|TRBV27|NA|NA
TGTGCCAGCAGTTTTCGATCCGTGAGAACCGGGGAGCTGTTTTTT
CASSFRSVRTGELFF
>TRBJ2-1|TRBV9|NA|NA
TGTGCCAGCAGCGTTCCCCTATTTAGCTCAGGCAATGAGCAGTTCTTC
CASSVPLFSSGNEQFF
>TRBJ1-5|TRBV6-2/TRBV6-3|NA|NA
TGTGCCAGCAGTTATGGGACGGAGAATCAGCCCCAGCATTTT
CASSYGTENQPQHF
>TRBJ1-1|TRBV24-1|NA|TRBD1
TGTGCCACCAGTGACGACAGGGGCACTGAAGCTTTCTTT
CATSDDRGTEAFF
>TRBJ1-5|TRBV6-1|NA|NA
TGTGCCAGCAGTGAAGCACTCCGGGGGAATCAGCCCCAGCATTTT
CASSEALRGNQPQHF
>TRBJ2-7|TRBV12-5|NA|NA
TGTGCTAGTGGTCCCTCGCGCCAGGGGCTCTCCTACGAGCAGTACTTC
CASGPSRQGLSYEQYF
>TRBJ2-7|TRBV15|NA|TRBD2
TGTGCCACCAGCAGCCGACTAGCGGGGTCCTACGAGCAGTACTTC
CATSSRLAGSYEQYF
>TRBJ2-7|TRBV7-2|NA|NA
TGTGCCAGCAGCTTAGGGGTAGGGACCTCCTACGAGCAGTACTTC
CASSLGVGTSYEQYF